These 7 T cell receptor beta chains originate from one sample sequenced in a study of blood T cell repertoires in COVID-19. The table came from immunoSEQ multiplex PCR; TCRdb's copy has only in-frame clones and leaves some out. In the table there are roughly 300,000 clones, approximately 84% of which are singletons. Sequencing used peripheral blood. The receptors were sampled from a human donor with COVID-19, enrolled during active disease. The donor label of this sample is uncertain.

The chain is built from TRBV3-1 (or the pseudogene TRBV3-2) and TRBJ1-1, with a tentative D call TRBD1 (5 bases). Between the trimmed V and J ends, which lost 4 bases and 4 bases, there was a span of 13 bases. Germline V gene sequence: CDR1 LGHDT, CDR2 YNNKEL (reference sequence). This CDR3 is 14 amino acids long. CDR3 sequence (DNA): TGTGCCAGCAGCCCCTTAGCGGGGGGCACTGAAGCTTTCTTT. Its protein is CASSPLAGGTEAFF.

This chain connects TRBV19 to TRBJ1-5, with TRBD1 as a possible D gene (5 bases). V was clipped by 5 bases and J by 3 bases, with 17 bases between them. This CDR3 contains 16 residues. Germline values: CDR1 LNHDA, CDR2 SQIVND (reference sequence). In DNA form, the CDR3 reads TGTGCCAGTAGTGAAAGTCAACAGGTCCCCAATCAGCCCCAGCATTTT. This gives the protein CASSESQQVPNQPQHF. The full variable domain, in which reference TRBV19 and TRBJ1-5 provide the parts outside the CDR3, is DGGITQSPKYLFRKEGQNVTLSCEQNLNHDAMYWYRQDPGQGLRLIYYSQIVNDFQKGDIAEGYSVSREKKESFPLTVTSAQKNPTAFYLCASSESQQVPNQPQHFGDGTRLSIL.

This sequence joins TRBV10-3 and TRBJ1-5; TRBD1 aligns across 9 bases. The CDR3 extends over 14 amino acids. The germline gives CDR1 ENHRY, CDR2 SYGVKD. Losses at the gene ends were 10 bases for V and 7 bases for J; bases not matched to a gene: 11. The CDR3 loop is CATMLGQGGQPQHF. DNA of the CDR3: TGTGCCACCATGCTGGGACAGGGCGGGCAGCCCCAGCATTTT.

This sequence joins TRBV19 and TRBJ2-3; 7 bases fit TRBD2. Per the germline V gene, CDR1 is LNHDA and CDR2 is SQIVND (reference sequence). This CDR3 has 14 residues. The ends lost 5 bases at V and 8 bases at J; junction bases unmatched: 10. CDR3 loop: CASSGRERGRTQYF. The CDR3 DNA sequence: TGTGCCAGTAGTGGGAGGGAACGGGGACGTACGCAGTATTTT.

The rearrangement joins TRBV27 to TRBJ2-3; D ambiguous. Germline V gene lookup returns CDR1 MNHEY and CDR2 SMNVEV (reference sequence). Trimming removed 4 bases at V and 1 base at J, with 9 bases between. CDR3 length: 14 amino acids. Written as DNA, the CDR3 is TGTGCCAGCAGTTACTCCTACCGCACAGATACGCAGTATTTT. Amino acid sequence: CASSYSYRTDTQYF.

The count of this clone is one. One junction end disagrees with the germline gene, perhaps due to a read error. V and J are TRBV7-7 and TRBJ2-1; D is perhaps TRBD2 (5 bases). Per the germline V gene, CDR1 is SSHAT and CDR2 is FNYEAQ (reference sequence). The CDR3 is made up of 13 amino acids. The chain's CDR3 is CASSLNGRDRRFF. CDR3 in DNA: TGTGCTAGCAGCTTAAACGGACGGGATAGGCGGTTCTTC.

The genes are TRBV6-2 or TRBV6-3 and TRBJ2-2; 8 bases align to TRBD2. The V and J ends lost 2 bases and 2 bases, in that order; junction bases with no gene match: 4. The CDR3 runs 16 residues. Looked up from germline, CDR1 is MNHEY and CDR2 is SVGEGT. The DNA for the CDR3 is TGTGCCAGCAGTTACATGACTAGCGTCAACACCGGGGAGCTGTTTTTT. Protein product: CASSYMTSVNTGELFF.